The rows below give T cell receptor beta chains drawn from one sample of a study of cytomegalovirus exposure and HLA in healthy donors. The assay was immunoSEQ multiplex PCR, and TCRdb's table has in-frame clones only and misses some. There are about 130,000 clones in the sample; roughly two thirds occur only once, and about 1.6% lies in the top ten. The sequenced material came from PBMCs. These receptors were taken from a man younger than 45 in good health and CMV-seropositive. CDR3s include the opening cysteine and the closing phenylalanine or tryptophan.

j_gene,v_gene,len,CDR3aa
TRBJ1-5,TRBV5-8,16,CASSLRAGLVNQPQHF
TRBJ2-1,TRBV19,13,CASSAGLDNEQFF
TRBJ2-3,TRBV4-2,21,CASSQVLQWTSGRLDTDTQYF
TRBJ2-7,TRBV10-3,14,CAISEQAGSYEQYF
TRBJ2-7,TRBV5-1,15,CASRLSGTPGWGQYF
TRBJ2-3,TRBV7-9,16,CASNALAGLSGDTQYF
TRBJ1-1,TRBV4-2,16,CASSHLKTGSLTEAFF
TRBJ2-5,TRBV7-3,17,CASSLGLAGTTRETQYF
TRBJ2-1,TRBV11-2,17,CASSLALGLADYNEQFF
TRBJ1-2,TRBV28,16,CASSLPPGGQDYGYTF
TRBJ2-5,TRBV5-1,14,CASSLGDSQETQYF
TRBJ2-6,TRBV10-3,16,CAINPQAGSGANVLTF
TRBJ1-4,TRBV7-2,12,CASSFSREKLFF
TRBJ2-5,TRBV6-1,15,CASSEGQGGHETQYF
TRBJ2-2,TRBV7-2,15,CASSLFSSGDLGLFF
TRBJ1-1,TRBV4-3,13,CASSQSGNTEAFF
TRBJ1-2,TRBV18,13,CASSPAVNYGYTF
TRBJ2-1,TRBV7-7,16,CASSLDHSRGSNEQFF
TRBJ2-5,TRBV2,18,CATGSLGLAGGPQETQYF
TRBJ1-2,TRBV11-2,13,CASSLVAGDGYTF
TRBJ2-5,TRBV11-2,18,CASSSTLQGWGGEGTQYF
TRBJ1-2,TRBV11-2,15,CASSLGGQGSGGYTF
TRBJ2-2,TRBV27,14,CASSLTMNTGELFF